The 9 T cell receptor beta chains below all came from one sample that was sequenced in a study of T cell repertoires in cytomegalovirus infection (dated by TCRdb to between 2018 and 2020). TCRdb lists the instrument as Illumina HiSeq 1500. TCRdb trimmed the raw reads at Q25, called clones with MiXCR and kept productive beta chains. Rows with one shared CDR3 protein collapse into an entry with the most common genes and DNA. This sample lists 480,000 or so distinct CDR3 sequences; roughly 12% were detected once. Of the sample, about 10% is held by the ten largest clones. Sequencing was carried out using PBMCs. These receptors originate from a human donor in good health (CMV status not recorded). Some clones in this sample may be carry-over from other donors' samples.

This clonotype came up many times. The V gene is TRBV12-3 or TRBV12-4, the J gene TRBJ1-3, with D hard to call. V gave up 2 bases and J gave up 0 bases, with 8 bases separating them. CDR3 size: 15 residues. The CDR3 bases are TGTGCCAGCAGTTTAAATCGGGTCTCTGGAAACACCATATATTTT. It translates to CASSLNRVSGNTIYF.

CDR3 residues: CASSPLLGGRVSEQYF. In DNA form, the CDR3 reads TGTGCCAGCAGCCCACTATTAGGCGGGAGAGTCAGCGAGCAGTACTTC. This chain joins TRBV3-1 and TRBJ2-7; 7 positions agree with TRBD2. Germline V gene lookup returns CDR1 LGHDT and CDR2 YNNKEL (reference sequence). This CDR3 is built from 16 residues. Trimming took 4 bases from V and 6 from J; bases not matched to a gene: 15.

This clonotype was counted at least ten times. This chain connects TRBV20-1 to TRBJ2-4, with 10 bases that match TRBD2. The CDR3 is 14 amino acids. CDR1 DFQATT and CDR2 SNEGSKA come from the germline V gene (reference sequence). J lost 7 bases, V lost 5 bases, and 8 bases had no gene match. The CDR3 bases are TGCAGTGCTGGAGCTAGCGGGAGTGGGAACATTCAGTACTTC. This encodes CSAGASGSGNIQYF.

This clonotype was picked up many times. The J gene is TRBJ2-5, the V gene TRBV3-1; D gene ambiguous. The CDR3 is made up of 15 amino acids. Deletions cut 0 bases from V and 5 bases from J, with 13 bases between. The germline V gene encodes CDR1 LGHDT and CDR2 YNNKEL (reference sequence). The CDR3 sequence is CASSQEWSYQETQYF. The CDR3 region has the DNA TGTGCCAGCAGCCAAGAATGGAGTTATCAGGAGACCCAGTACTTC.

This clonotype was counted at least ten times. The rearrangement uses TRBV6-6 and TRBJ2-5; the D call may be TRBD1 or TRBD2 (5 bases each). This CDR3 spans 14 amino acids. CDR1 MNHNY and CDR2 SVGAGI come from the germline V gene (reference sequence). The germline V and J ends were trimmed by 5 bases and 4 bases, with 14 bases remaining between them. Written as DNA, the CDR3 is TGTGCCAGCAGTAAACGAGGGGTGGGAGAGACCCAGTACTTC. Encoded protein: CASSKRGVGETQYF.

The CDR3 sequence: CASRNAGGMANEQFF. CDR3 bases: TGTGCCAGCAGAAACGCGGGAGGAATGGCCAATGAGCAGTTCTTC. The chain joins TRBV2 to TRBJ2-1, with TRBD2 matching 8 bases. CDR1 is SNHLY and CDR2 is FYNNEI in the germline V gene. This CDR3 region has 15 residues. The J segment lost 6 bases and the V segment lost 6 bases, leaving 10 bases of the junction unmatched.

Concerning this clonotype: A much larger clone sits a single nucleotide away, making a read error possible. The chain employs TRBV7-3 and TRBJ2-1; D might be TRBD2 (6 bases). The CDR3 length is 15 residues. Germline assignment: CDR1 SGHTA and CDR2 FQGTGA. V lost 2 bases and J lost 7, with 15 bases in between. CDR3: CASSLGVGGKNEQFF. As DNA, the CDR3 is TGTGCCAGCAGCTTAGGGGTGGGGGGAAAGAATGAGCAGTTCTTC.

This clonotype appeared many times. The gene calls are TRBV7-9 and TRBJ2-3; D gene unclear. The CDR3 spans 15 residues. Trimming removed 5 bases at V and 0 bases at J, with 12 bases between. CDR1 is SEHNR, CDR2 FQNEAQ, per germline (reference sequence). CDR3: CASSRGVPSTDTQYF. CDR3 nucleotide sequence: TGTGCCAGCAGCCGCGGAGTCCCTAGCACAGATACGCAGTATTTT. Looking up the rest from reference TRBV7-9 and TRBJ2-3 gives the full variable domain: DTGVSQNPRHKITKRGQNVTFRCDPISEHNRLYWYRQTLGQGPEFLTYFQNEAQLEKSRLLSDRFSAERPKGSFSTLEIQRTEQGDSAMYLCASSRGVPSTDTQYFGPGTRLTVL.

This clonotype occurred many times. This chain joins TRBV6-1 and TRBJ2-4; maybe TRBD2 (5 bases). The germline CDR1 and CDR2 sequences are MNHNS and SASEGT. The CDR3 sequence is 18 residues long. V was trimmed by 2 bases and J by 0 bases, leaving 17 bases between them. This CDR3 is CASSERVRAEKAKNIQYF. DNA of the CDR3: TGTGCCAGCAGTGAAAGGGTGAGGGCAGAGAAAGCCAAAAACATTCAGTACTTC.